A selection of T cell receptor beta chains follows, all from one sample in a study of blood T cell repertoires in COVID-19. Clones were sequenced by immunoSEQ multiplex PCR, and TCRdb holds only the in-frame ones, with some missing. Here the sample spans 270,000 or so clones, roughly 86% being singletons. Material: PBMCs or T cells enriched from blood (not recorded which). The receptors come from a woman younger than 35 who had recovered from COVID-19. CDR3s include the opening cysteine and the closing phenylalanine or tryptophan. D genes are given only for firm matches. Only some rows state a clone size, as once, few, many or a class for expanded clones.

clone_size j_call v_call d_call cdr3_aa cdr3_nt
- TRBJ2-1 TRBV9 TRBD2 CASSVGPGTSGDRSYNEQFF TGTGCCAGCAGCGTAGGGCCCGGGACTAGCGGGGATCGCTCCTACAATGAGCAGTTCTTC
- TRBJ2-7 TRBV5-6 - CASSLDGTRNSYEQYF TGTGCCAGCAGCTTGGACGGGACACGGAACTCCTACGAGCAGTACTTC
- TRBJ1-5 TRBV24-1 - CATSEILGGPQHF TGTGCCACCAGTGAAATCCTGGGGGGGCCCCAGCATTTT
- TRBJ2-2 TRBV9 TRBD1 CASSAGTGSGTGELFF TGTGCCAGCAGCGCAGGGACAGGGTCGGGGACCGGGGAGCTGTTTTTT
once TRBJ2-3 TRBV3-1/TRBV3-2 - CASSPGVPNSEIFTDTQYF TGTGCCAGCAGCCCCGGGGTCCCCAACTCGGAGATCTTTACAGATACGCAGTATTTT
- TRBJ1-1 TRBV5-4 TRBD1 CASTPDRANTEAFF TGTGCCAGCACGCCCGACAGGGCGAACACTGAAGCTTTCTTT
once TRBJ1-2 TRBV7-3 - CASSSQGTYGYTF TGTGCCAGCAGCTCCCAGGGAACCTATGGCTACACCTTC
- TRBJ2-1 TRBV27 - CASSPGSSYNEQFF TGTGCCAGCAGTCCAGGAAGCTCCTACAATGAGCAGTTCTTC
- TRBJ1-6 TRBV11-2 TRBD1 CASSLAGGSLHF TGTGCCAGCAGCTTAGCAGGGGGTTCCCTCCACTTT
- TRBJ2-3 TRBV18 - CASEGSAGDTQYF TGTGCCAGCGAAGGGTCGGCGGGGGATACGCAGTATTTT
- TRBJ2-1 TRBV10-3 TRBD1 CAISEITGATYNEQFF TGTGCCATCAGTGAGATCACAGGGGCGACCTACAATGAGCAGTTCTTC
- TRBJ2-3 TRBV19 TRBD1 CASSGTGLAQYF TGTGCCAGTAGCGGGACAGGGCTGGCGCAGTATTTT
once TRBJ1-3 TRBV7-9 - CASSLVGGNTIYF TGTGCCAGCAGCTTAGTCGGTGGAAACACCATATATTTT
- TRBJ2-7 TRBV28 TRBD2 CASSSSREGTIPTYEQYF TGTGCCAGCAGTTCCTCCCGGGAGGGCACTATCCCAACCTACGAGCAGTACTTC
- TRBJ2-7 TRBV28 - CASSPDRHEQYF TGTGCCAGCAGTCCCGACAGACATGAGCAGTACTTC
- TRBJ1-5 TRBV6-1 - CASSEAPGQPQHF TGTGCCAGCAGTGAAGCTCCAGGGCAGCCCCAGCATTTT
- TRBJ1-2 TRBV7-8 TRBD1 CASSFGRIPGQGNYGYTF TGTGCCAGCAGCTTCGGAAGAATTCCGGGACAGGGGAACTATGGCTACACCTTC
- TRBJ1-2 TRBV11-2 - CASSLDPTYSNYGYTF TGTGCCAGCAGCTTAGATCCTACTTACAGTAACTATGGCTACACCTTC
- TRBJ2-2 TRBV9 TRBD2 CASSPRTSGRPTGELFF TGTGCCAGCAGCCCACGGACTAGCGGGAGGCCCACCGGGGAGCTGTTTTTT
- TRBJ2-7 TRBV6-1 - CASREGQSYEQYF TGTGCCAGCAGGGAAGGACAGTCCTACGAGCAGTACTTC
- TRBJ2-6 TRBV27 - CASRGLALLSGANVLTF TGTGCCAGCAGGGGACTCGCCCTTTTATCTGGGGCCAACGTCCTGACTTTC
- TRBJ2-1 TRBV5-1 TRBD2 CASSLISSGRNEQFF TGCGCCAGCAGCTTGATATCTAGCGGAAGGAATGAGCAGTTCTTC
once TRBJ2-7 TRBV27 TRBD2 CASSLGGGNEQYF TGTGCCAGCAGTTTAGGCGGGGGGAACGAGCAGTACTTC
- TRBJ2-4 TRBV4-1 TRBD1 CASSLALGDSPNIQYF TGCGCCAGCAGCCTCGCGTTGGGGGACAGTCCGAACATTCAGTACTTC
few TRBJ1-2 TRBV28 - CASSLRGPNYGYTF TGTGCCAGCAGTTTACGAGGGCCCAACTATGGCTACACCTTC
- TRBJ1-3 TRBV7-6 - CASSPQGARNTIYF TGTGCCAGCAGCCCACAGGGAGCCCGAAACACCATATATTTT
- TRBJ2-3 TRBV9 - CASSHEGGSTDTQYF TGTGCCAGCAGCCACGAGGGCGGAAGCACAGATACGCAGTATTTT
once TRBJ2-7 TRBV15 - CATSPMATAYEQYF TGTGCCACCAGCCCTATGGCGACAGCCTACGAGCAGTACTTC
- TRBJ2-1 TRBV5-1 - CASSLDISYNEQFF TGCGCCAGCAGCTTGGACATCTCCTACAATGAGCAGTTCTTC
- TRBJ2-7 TRBV6-5 TRBD1 CASSSPRDRDYYEQYF TGTGCCAGCAGTTCCCCCCGGGACAGGGATTACTACGAGCAGTACTTC
- TRBJ1-1 TRBV5-1 - CASSPGQTNTEAFF TGCGCCAGCAGCCCCGGACAGACGAACACTGAAGCTTTCTTT
- TRBJ2-2 TRBV11-2 TRBD1 CASSLGVIGTGLTGELFF TGTGCCAGCAGCTTAGGAGTTATCGGGACAGGTCTGACCGGGGAGCTGTTTTTT
- TRBJ1-2 TRBV12-5 - CASGFTPLLDRNYGYTF TGTGCTAGTGGTTTCACACCCCTCCTCGACAGGAACTATGGCTACACCTTC
once TRBJ2-1 TRBV18 TRBD2 CASSPSGGAPNEQFF TGTGCCAGCTCACCAAGCGGGGGGGCCCCCAATGAGCAGTTCTTC